Listed below are T cell receptor beta chains from one sample, sequenced in a study of T cells in Graves' hyperthyroidism and ophthalmopathy. A single record per CDR3 protein comes from TCRdb applying MiXCR to the multiplex PCR reads. The table lists about 560,000 distinct CDR3 sequences, 15% to 20% of them singletons. Material for sequencing was blood. All receptors derive from a young woman with Graves' hyperthyroidism. CDR3s include the opening cysteine and the closing phenylalanine or tryptophan. The D gene is left open where the match is weak. Size is stated for part of the rows, as once, few or many counts, or as a class when the clone is expanded.

d_call	clone_size	v_call	j_call	cdr3_nt	cdr3_aa
-	-	TRBV6-1	TRBJ2-3	TGTGCCAGCAGTCCCTTGGCGGGGCTAGATACGCAGTATTTT	CASSPLAGLDTQYF
-	-	TRBV3-1	TRBJ2-2	TGTGCCAGCAGCCAAGGGGCCCTTAACGGGGAGCTGTTTTTT	CASSQGALNGELFF
TRBD2	many	TRBV3-1	TRBJ2-7	TGTGCCAGCAGCCATCCGGGAGGGAACTACGAGCAGTACTTC	CASSHPGGNYEQYF
TRBD1	many	TRBV12-3/TRBV12-4	TRBJ2-5	TGTGCCAGCAGACCGGGACAGGGAATAGGGACCCAGTACTTC	CASRPGQGIGTQYF
-	few	TRBV24-1	TRBJ2-1	TGTGCCACCAGTGATAGGAAGAGGGGAGTTTATTCGGAGCAGTTCTTC	CATSDRKRGVYSEQFF
TRBD1	-	TRBV7-3	TRBJ2-4	TGTGCCAGCAGCCCGGGACAGGGGTTTAACATTCAGTACTTC	CASSPGQGFNIQYF
-	few	TRBV6-1	TRBJ2-5	TGTGCCAGCAGTTATTCAGGACTGTTTCAAGAGACCCAGTACTTC	CASSYSGLFQETQYF
-	many	TRBV5-5	TRBJ2-1	TGTGCCAGCAGCCCGGACCCACGAACAATGAAGCAGTTCTTC	CASSPDPRTMKQFF
-	few	TRBV5-1	TRBJ2-2	TGCGCCAGCAGCTCAGGGACGGACACCGGGGAGCTGTTTTTT	CASSSGTDTGELFF
TRBD1	few	TRBV11-3	TRBJ2-2	TGTGCCAGCAGCCCTCCGACAGGGAACGGGGAGCTGTTTTTT	CASSPPTGNGELFF
-	many	TRBV28	TRBJ2-1	TGTGCCAGCAGTTTAGATGAGCAGTTCTTC	CASSLDEQFF
-	-	TRBV20-1	TRBJ1-2	TGCAGTGCTAGAGAGCAGGGCGGAGGCTACACCTTC	CSAREQGGGYTF
-	-	TRBV4-1	TRBJ1-2	TGCGCCAGCAGCCAAATCTTACAGGGCCCGCGAGGCTACACCTTC	CASSQILQGPRGYTF